This T cell receptor (beta chain) was documented in a study of shared clonotypes between healthy human individuals. Study-wide results and caveats: The small donor group covered limited genetic and exposure diversity.

Per the original data handling: Junction-only sequences produced by ImmunoSEQ had no quality scores, so filtering differed. Measured with immunoSEQ multiplex PCR; TCRdb has only the in-frame clones, and not every one. V, J and clone size derive from that table, while D and trimming were established from the DNA sequence. Among about 360,000 clones, about 73% were seen once, and the ten largest hold 8% to 13%. The study separated CD4+ cells into CD45RA+ naive and CD45RA-negative memory subsets. The sample holds a few counts of this clone. The target antigen is unknown. The CDR3 has 14 amino acids. Germline V gene sequence: CDR1 MNHEY, CDR2 SMNVEV (reference sequence). With 7 bases removed from V and 6 bases from J, the gap between germline ends came to 16 bases.

The sample comprised memory CD4+ T cells sorted from blood. Subset indicated: CD45RA-negative fraction. This clonotype originated in a man younger than 45 in good health. V and J are TRBV27 and TRBJ2-1; TRBD1 might be the D (6 bases). CDR3 protein: CASISGQITNEQFF. In DNA, the CDR3 is TGTGCCAGCATTTCCGGACAGATAACCAATGAGCAGTTCTTC.